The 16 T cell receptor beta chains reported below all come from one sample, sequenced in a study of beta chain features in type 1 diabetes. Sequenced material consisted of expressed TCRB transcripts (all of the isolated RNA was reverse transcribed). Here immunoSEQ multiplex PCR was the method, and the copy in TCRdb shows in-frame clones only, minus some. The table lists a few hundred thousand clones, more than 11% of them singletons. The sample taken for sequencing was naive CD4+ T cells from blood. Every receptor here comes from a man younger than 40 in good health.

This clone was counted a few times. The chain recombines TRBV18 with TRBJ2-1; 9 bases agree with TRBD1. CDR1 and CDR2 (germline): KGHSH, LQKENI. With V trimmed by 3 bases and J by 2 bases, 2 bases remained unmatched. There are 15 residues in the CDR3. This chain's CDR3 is CASSPRQGAYNEQFF. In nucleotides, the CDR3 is TGTGCCAGCTCACCCCGACAGGGGGCCTACAATGAGCAGTTCTTC.

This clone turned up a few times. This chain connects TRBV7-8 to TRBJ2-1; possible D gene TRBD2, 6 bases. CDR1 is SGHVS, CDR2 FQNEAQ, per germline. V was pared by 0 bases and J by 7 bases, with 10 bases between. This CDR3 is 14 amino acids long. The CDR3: CASSLARERNEQFF. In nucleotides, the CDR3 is TGTGCCAGCAGCTTAGCGCGGGAAAGGAATGAGCAGTTCTTC.

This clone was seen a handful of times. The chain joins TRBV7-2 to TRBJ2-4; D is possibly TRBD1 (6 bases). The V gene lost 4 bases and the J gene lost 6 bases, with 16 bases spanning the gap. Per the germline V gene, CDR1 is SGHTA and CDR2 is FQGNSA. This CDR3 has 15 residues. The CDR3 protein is CASSSYRTAINIQYF. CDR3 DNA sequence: TGTGCCAGCAGCTCCTACCGGACAGCTATAAACATTCAGTACTTC.

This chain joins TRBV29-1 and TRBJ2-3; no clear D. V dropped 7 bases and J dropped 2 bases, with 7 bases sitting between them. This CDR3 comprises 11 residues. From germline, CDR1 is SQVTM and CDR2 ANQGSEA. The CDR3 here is CSARSTDTQYF. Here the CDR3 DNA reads TGCAGCGCTCGCTCCACAGATACGCAGTATTTT.

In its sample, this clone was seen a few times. This CDR3 reads CASSIGLFVAGELFF. Here the CDR3 DNA reads TGTGCCAGTAGTATAGGGCTATTCGTTGCCGGGGAGCTGTTTTTT. The V gene is TRBV19, the J gene TRBJ2-2; D ambiguous. This CDR3 region has 15 residues. Germline assignment: CDR1 LNHDA and CDR2 SQIVND (reference sequence). V dropped 1 base and J dropped 6 bases, with 12 bases sitting between them.

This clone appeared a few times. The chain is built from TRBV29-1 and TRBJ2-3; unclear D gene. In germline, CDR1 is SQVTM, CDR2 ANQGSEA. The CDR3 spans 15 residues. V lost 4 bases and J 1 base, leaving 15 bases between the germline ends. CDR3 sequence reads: CSVVSSGARTDTQYF. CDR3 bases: TGCAGCGTTGTGTCCTCCGGAGCCCGCACAGATACGCAGTATTTT.

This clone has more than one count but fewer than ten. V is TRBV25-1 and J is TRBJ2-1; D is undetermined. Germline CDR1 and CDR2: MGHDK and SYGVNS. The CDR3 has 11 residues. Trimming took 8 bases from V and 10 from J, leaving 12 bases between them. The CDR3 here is CASQSVLEQFF. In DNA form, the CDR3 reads TGTGCCAGCCAGAGTGTTTTGGAGCAGTTCTTC.

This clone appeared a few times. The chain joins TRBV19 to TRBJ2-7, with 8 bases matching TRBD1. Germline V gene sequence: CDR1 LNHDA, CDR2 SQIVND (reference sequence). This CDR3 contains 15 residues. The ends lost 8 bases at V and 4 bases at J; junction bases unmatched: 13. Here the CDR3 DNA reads TGTGCCAGTTCGAAAACAAGCCAGGGGGCTTACGAGCAGTACGTC. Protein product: CASSKTSQGAYEQYV.

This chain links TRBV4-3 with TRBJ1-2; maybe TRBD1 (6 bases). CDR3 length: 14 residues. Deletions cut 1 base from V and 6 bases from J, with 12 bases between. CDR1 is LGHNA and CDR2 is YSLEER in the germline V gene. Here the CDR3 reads CASSQAPYRDGYTF. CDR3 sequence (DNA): TGCGCCAGCAGCCAAGCACCTTACAGGGATGGCTACACCTTC.

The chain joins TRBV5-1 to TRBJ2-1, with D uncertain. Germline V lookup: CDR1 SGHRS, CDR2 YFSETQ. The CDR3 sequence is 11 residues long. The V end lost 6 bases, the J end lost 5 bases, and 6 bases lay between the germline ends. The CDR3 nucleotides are TGCGCCAGCACCGAAAACAATGAGCAGTTCTTC. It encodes CASTENNEQFF.

The CDR3: CASSLGQTYEQYF. The CDR3 DNA sequence: TGTGCCAGCAGCCTGGGACAGACCTACGAGCAGTACTTC. The J gene is TRBJ2-7, the V gene TRBV11-2; TRBD1 agrees at 7 bases. This CDR3 contains 13 residues. CDR1 and CDR2 from the germline V gene are SGHAT and FQNNGV. Losses at the gene ends were 5 bases for V and 2 bases for J; bases not matched to a gene: 3.

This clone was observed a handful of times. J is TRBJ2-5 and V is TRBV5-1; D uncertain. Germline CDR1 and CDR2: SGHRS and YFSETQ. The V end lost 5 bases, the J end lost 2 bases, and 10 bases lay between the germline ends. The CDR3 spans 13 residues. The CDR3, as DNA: TGCGCCAGCAGTGAAGGAGCTCAAGAGACCCAGTACTTC. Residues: CASSEGAQETQYF.

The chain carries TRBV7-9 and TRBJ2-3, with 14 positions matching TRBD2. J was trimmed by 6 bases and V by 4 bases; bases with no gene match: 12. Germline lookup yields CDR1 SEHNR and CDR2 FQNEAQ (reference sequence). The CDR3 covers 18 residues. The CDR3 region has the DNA TGTGCCAGCAGCTCCCCACCCTCGGGACTAGCGGGGGCGGATACGCAGTATTTT. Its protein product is CASSSPPSGLAGADTQYF.

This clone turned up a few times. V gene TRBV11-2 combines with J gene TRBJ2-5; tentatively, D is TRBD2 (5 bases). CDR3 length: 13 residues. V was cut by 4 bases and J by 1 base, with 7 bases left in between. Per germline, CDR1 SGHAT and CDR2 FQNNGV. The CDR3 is CASSSGVQETQYF. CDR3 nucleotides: TGTGCCAGCAGCTCCGGGGTCCAAGAGACCCAGTACTTC.

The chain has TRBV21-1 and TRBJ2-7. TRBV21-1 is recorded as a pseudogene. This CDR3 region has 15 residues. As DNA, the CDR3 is TGTGCCAGCAGCAAGTTGGGGGATTGGAGATACGAGCAGTACGTC. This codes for CASSKLGDWRYEQYV.

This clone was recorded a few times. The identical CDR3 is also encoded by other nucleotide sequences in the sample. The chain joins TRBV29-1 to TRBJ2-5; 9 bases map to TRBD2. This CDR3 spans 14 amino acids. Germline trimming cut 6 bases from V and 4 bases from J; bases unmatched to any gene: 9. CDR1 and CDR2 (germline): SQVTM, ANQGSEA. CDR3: CSVRPAGGGETQYF. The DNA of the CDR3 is TGCAGCGTGCGGCCAGCGGGAGGAGGAGAGACCCAGTACTTC.